This is a list of T cell receptor beta chains from one sample in a study of cytomegalovirus exposure and HLA in healthy donors. Data came from immunoSEQ multiplex PCR; TCRdb stores just in-frame clones and leaves some out. This table has more than 150,000 clones, around 82% appearing once. The sequencing sample was made of PBMCs. All receptors come from a boy between 10 and 17 years old in good health and CMV-seronegative. Each CDR3 is given with its conserved first and last residue. The order of the fields is CDR3 length, V gene, J gene, clone size, D gene, CDR3 protein, CDR3 DNA. A D gene is named only where the DNA matches it firmly. Size is stated for part of the rows, as once, few or many counts, or as a class when the clone is expanded.

cdr3_length: 16; v_call: TRBV9; j_call: TRBJ2-7; clone_size: once; d_call: TRBD2; cdr3_aa: CASSVDTSAHSYEQYF; cdr3_nt: TGTGCCAGCAGCGTAGACACTAGCGCCCACTCCTACGAGCAGTACTTC
cdr3_length: 15; v_call: TRBV27; j_call: TRBJ2-7; clone_size: NA; d_call: NA; cdr3_aa: CASSTRDRPPYEQYF; cdr3_nt: TGTGCCAGCAGTACCCGCGACAGGCCCCCCTACGAGCAGTACTTC
cdr3_length: 16; v_call: TRBV4-1; j_call: TRBJ2-7; clone_size: NA; d_call: TRBD2; cdr3_aa: CASSQDIRGGFYEQYF; cdr3_nt: TGCGCCAGCAGCCAAGATATACGGGGGGGCTTCTACGAGCAGTACTTC
cdr3_length: 15; v_call: TRBV2; j_call: TRBJ2-1; clone_size: few; d_call: TRBD2; cdr3_aa: CASRIAGGTYNEQFF; cdr3_nt: TGTGCCAGCAGGATAGCGGGGGGGACCTACAATGAGCAGTTCTTC
cdr3_length: 15; v_call: TRBV4-3; j_call: TRBJ1-4; clone_size: NA; d_call: NA; cdr3_aa: CASSPQGSTNEKLFF; cdr3_nt: TGCGCCAGCAGCCCTCAGGGTTCAACTAATGAAAAACTGTTTTTT
cdr3_length: 16; v_call: TRBV7-2; j_call: TRBJ2-5; clone_size: NA; d_call: TRBD1; cdr3_aa: CASSLGGRGKQETQYF; cdr3_nt: TGTGCCAGCAGCCTCGGAGGCAGGGGGAAACAAGAGACCCAGTACTTC
cdr3_length: 15; v_call: TRBV7-9; j_call: TRBJ1-4; clone_size: NA; d_call: TRBD1; cdr3_aa: CASSLATGRGEKLFF; cdr3_nt: TGTGCCAGCAGCTTAGCGACAGGGCGGGGTGAAAAACTGTTTTTT
cdr3_length: 17; v_call: TRBV2; j_call: TRBJ1-5; clone_size: NA; d_call: NA; cdr3_aa: CASSESQYRAPDQPQHF; cdr3_nt: TGTGCCAGCAGTGAGTCGCAGTACAGGGCGCCTGATCAGCCCCAGCATTTT
cdr3_length: 15; v_call: TRBV6-5; j_call: TRBJ1-3; clone_size: NA; d_call: NA; cdr3_aa: CASSLQFFSGNTIYF; cdr3_nt: TGTGCCAGCAGCCTACAGTTTTTCTCTGGAAACACCATATATTTT
cdr3_length: 15; v_call: TRBV6-4; j_call: TRBJ2-3; clone_size: few; d_call: NA; cdr3_aa: CASSDGGGATDTQYF; cdr3_nt: TGTGCCAGCAGTGACGGAGGGGGGGCCACAGATACGCAGTATTTT
cdr3_length: 15; v_call: TRBV4-3; j_call: TRBJ1-2; clone_size: NA; d_call: NA; cdr3_aa: CASSQDTQGYYGYTF; cdr3_nt: TGCGCCAGCAGCCAAGATACCCAGGGGTACTACGGCTACACCTTC
cdr3_length: 16; v_call: TRBV15; j_call: TRBJ1-1; clone_size: NA; d_call: NA; cdr3_aa: CATSRVVGRGNTEAFF; cdr3_nt: TGTGCCACCAGCAGAGTTGTCGGCAGGGGGAACACTGAAGCTTTCTTT
cdr3_length: 15; v_call: TRBV5-1; j_call: TRBJ2-7; clone_size: few; d_call: TRBD2; cdr3_aa: CASSLNRGGPYEQYF; cdr3_nt: TGCGCCAGCAGCTTGAATCGGGGGGGCCCCTACGAGCAGTACTTC
cdr3_length: 14; v_call: TRBV27; j_call: TRBJ1-1; clone_size: NA; d_call: NA; cdr3_aa: CASSLSTANTEAFF; cdr3_nt: TGTGCCAGCAGTTTATCGACAGCGAACACTGAAGCTTTCTTT
cdr3_length: 14; v_call: TRBV6-5; j_call: TRBJ2-1; clone_size: NA; d_call: NA; cdr3_aa: CASSSNSPTGEQFF; cdr3_nt: TGTGCCAGCAGTTCCAACTCCCCCACAGGTGAGCAGTTCTTC
cdr3_length: 14; v_call: TRBV5-1; j_call: TRBJ2-3; clone_size: once; d_call: NA; cdr3_aa: CASSLEIVADTQYF; cdr3_nt: TGCGCCAGCAGCTTGGAAATAGTGGCAGATACGCAGTATTTT
cdr3_length: 22; v_call: TRBV4-1; j_call: TRBJ1-1; clone_size: NA; d_call: NA; cdr3_aa: CASSQERIRPASSEAKDTEAFF; cdr3_nt: TGCGCCAGCAGCCAAGAACGAATTCGTCCGGCTAGTTCGGAAGCTAAGGACACTGAAGCTTTCTTT
cdr3_length: 16; v_call: TRBV7-3; j_call: TRBJ2-1; clone_size: NA; d_call: TRBD2; cdr3_aa: CASSPWGLAGDNEQFF; cdr3_nt: TGTGCCAGCAGCCCCTGGGGACTAGCGGGAGACAATGAGCAGTTCTTC
cdr3_length: 15; v_call: TRBV6-5; j_call: TRBJ2-2; clone_size: NA; d_call: TRBD1; cdr3_aa: CASSYVQGATGELFF; cdr3_nt: TGTGCCAGCAGTTACGTACAGGGGGCCACCGGGGAGCTGTTTTTT
cdr3_length: 16; v_call: TRBV7-3; j_call: TRBJ1-1; clone_size: NA; d_call: TRBD1; cdr3_aa: CASSLRGTDLRTEAFF; cdr3_nt: TGTGCCAGCAGCTTAAGGGGGACAGACCTAAGAACTGAAGCTTTCTTT
cdr3_length: 15; v_call: TRBV4-1; j_call: TRBJ2-3; clone_size: NA; d_call: NA; cdr3_aa: CASSQRTGAVGTQYF; cdr3_nt: TGCGCCAGCAGCCAGCGGACTGGAGCAGTGGGGACGCAGTATTTT
cdr3_length: 15; v_call: TRBV15; j_call: TRBJ1-2; clone_size: NA; d_call: TRBD1; cdr3_aa: CATSSAGQGPRGYTF; cdr3_nt: TGTGCCACCAGCAGTGCGGGACAGGGTCCGCGCGGCTACACCTTC
cdr3_length: 12; v_call: TRBV28; j_call: TRBJ1-2; clone_size: NA; d_call: TRBD1; cdr3_aa: CASTTGAGGYTF; cdr3_nt: TGTGCCAGCACGACAGGGGCGGGCGGCTACACCTTC
cdr3_length: 13; v_call: TRBV7-8; j_call: TRBJ2-1; clone_size: NA; d_call: NA; cdr3_aa: CASSPGRGGEQFF; cdr3_nt: TGTGCCAGCAGCCCCGGTAGGGGTGGGGAGCAGTTCTTC
cdr3_length: 15; v_call: TRBV30; j_call: TRBJ1-1; clone_size: NA; d_call: TRBD1; cdr3_aa: CAWSVIWTGNTEAFF; cdr3_nt: TGTGCCTGGAGTGTAATCTGGACAGGCAACACTGAAGCTTTCTTT
cdr3_length: 15; v_call: TRBV2; j_call: TRBJ1-5; clone_size: NA; d_call: TRBD1; cdr3_aa: CASTGTGGTNQPQHF; cdr3_nt: TGTGCCAGCACGGGGACAGGCGGCACGAATCAGCCCCAGCATTTT
cdr3_length: 16; v_call: TRBV6-5; j_call: TRBJ2-2; clone_size: NA; d_call: NA; cdr3_aa: CASSYFGGGSTGELFF; cdr3_nt: TGTGCCAGCAGTTACTTCGGAGGGGGCAGTACCGGGGAGCTGTTTTTT
cdr3_length: 18; v_call: TRBV7-2; j_call: TRBJ2-3; clone_size: NA; d_call: NA; cdr3_aa: CASSLLAGLAASTDTQYF; cdr3_nt: TGTGCCAGCAGCTTACTTGCGGGGCTGGCTGCTAGCACAGATACGCAGTATTTT
cdr3_length: 15; v_call: TRBV5-1; j_call: TRBJ1-4; clone_size: NA; d_call: TRBD1; cdr3_aa: CASADFGTGGESLFF; cdr3_nt: TGCGCCAGCGCGGACTTTGGGACAGGCGGAGAATCCCTGTTTTTT
cdr3_length: 13; v_call: TRBV5-6; j_call: TRBJ1-2; clone_size: once; d_call: NA; cdr3_aa: CASSSGQLYGYTF; cdr3_nt: TGTGCCAGCAGCTCAGGACAACTCTATGGCTACACCTTC
cdr3_length: 17; v_call: TRBV13; j_call: TRBJ2-5; clone_size: NA; d_call: NA; cdr3_aa: CASSLRNGPPEGETQYF; cdr3_nt: TGTGCCAGCAGCTTAAGAAACGGCCCCCCGGAGGGGGAGACCCAGTACTTC
cdr3_length: 14; v_call: TRBV15; j_call: TRBJ2-7; clone_size: NA; d_call: TRBD1; cdr3_aa: CATSYRDRASEQYF; cdr3_nt: TGTGCCACCAGTTACCGGGACAGGGCCAGCGAGCAGTACTTC
cdr3_length: 18; v_call: TRBV7-9; j_call: TRBJ2-7; clone_size: NA; d_call: TRBD2; cdr3_aa: CASSSLTSGSSGIYEQYF; cdr3_nt: TGTGCCAGCAGCTCCCTGACTAGCGGGAGTTCGGGGATATACGAGCAGTACTTC
cdr3_length: 16; v_call: TRBV9; j_call: TRBJ1-2; clone_size: NA; d_call: TRBD1; cdr3_aa: CASSARRTGGVGGYTF; cdr3_nt: TGTGCCAGCAGCGCCCGTCGGACAGGGGGGGTCGGCGGCTACACCTTC
cdr3_length: 15; v_call: TRBV7-9; j_call: TRBJ2-5; clone_size: NA; d_call: TRBD2; cdr3_aa: CASSLRGGKGETQYF; cdr3_nt: TGTGCCAGCAGCTTACGGGGGGGCAAGGGTGAGACCCAGTACTTC
cdr3_length: 14; v_call: TRBV19; j_call: TRBJ2-7; clone_size: once; d_call: TRBD2; cdr3_aa: CASSMGLASYEQYF; cdr3_nt: TGTGCCAGTAGTATGGGACTAGCGAGTTACGAGCAGTACTTC
cdr3_length: 14; v_call: TRBV7-6; j_call: TRBJ1-4; clone_size: NA; d_call: TRBD1; cdr3_aa: CASSRGTGNEKLFF; cdr3_nt: TGTGCCAGCAGCCGGGGGACAGGGAATGAAAAACTGTTTTTT
cdr3_length: 15; v_call: TRBV30; j_call: TRBJ1-1; clone_size: NA; d_call: TRBD1; cdr3_aa: CAFEGTGIMNTEAFF; cdr3_nt: TGTGCCTTCGAGGGGACAGGGATAATGAACACTGAAGCTTTCTTT
cdr3_length: 15; v_call: TRBV7-3; j_call: TRBJ2-3; clone_size: NA; d_call: TRBD2; cdr3_aa: CASSFAGGPTDTQYF; cdr3_nt: TGTGCCAGCAGTTTCGCGGGGGGGCCTACAGATACGCAGTATTTT
cdr3_length: 17; v_call: TRBV4-3; j_call: TRBJ2-1; clone_size: once; d_call: NA; cdr3_aa: CASSRDSEGRGANEQFF; cdr3_nt: TGCGCCAGCAGCCGGGATTCGGAAGGTCGGGGGGCAAATGAGCAGTTCTTC
cdr3_length: 13; v_call: TRBV7-8; j_call: TRBJ1-2; clone_size: once; d_call: TRBD1; cdr3_aa: CASSATGESGYTF; cdr3_nt: TGTGCCAGCAGCGCTACAGGGGAGTCGGGCTACACCTTC
cdr3_length: 15; v_call: TRBV4-1; j_call: TRBJ2-7; clone_size: NA; d_call: TRBD2; cdr3_aa: CASSQPGTRTDEQYF; cdr3_nt: TGCGCCAGCAGTCAACCCGGGACTAGGACTGACGAGCAGTACTTC
cdr3_length: 14; v_call: TRBV5-1; j_call: TRBJ2-7; clone_size: NA; d_call: NA; cdr3_aa: CASSLAGGAGEQYF; cdr3_nt: TGCGCCAGCAGCTTGGCTGGGGGGGCAGGCGAGCAGTACTTC
cdr3_length: 16; v_call: TRBV7-2; j_call: TRBJ2-7; clone_size: NA; d_call: NA; cdr3_aa: CASSLFVGVGSYEQYF; cdr3_nt: TGTGCCAGCAGCTTATTTGTCGGGGTCGGGTCCTACGAGCAGTACTTC
cdr3_length: 14; v_call: TRBV27; j_call: TRBJ1-1; clone_size: once; d_call: NA; cdr3_aa: CASSIRGYNTEAFF; cdr3_nt: TGTGCCAGCAGTATCAGGGGTTACAACACTGAAGCTTTCTTT
cdr3_length: 13; v_call: TRBV19; j_call: TRBJ2-1; clone_size: NA; d_call: NA; cdr3_aa: CASTGDSYNEQFF; cdr3_nt: TGTGCCAGTACAGGGGACTCCTACAATGAGCAGTTCTTC
cdr3_length: 12; v_call: TRBV27; j_call: TRBJ2-3; clone_size: NA; d_call: NA; cdr3_aa: CASSFLEGRQYF; cdr3_nt: TGTGCCAGCAGTTTTCTAGAGGGTAGGCAGTATTTT
cdr3_length: 18; v_call: TRBV4-2; j_call: TRBJ1-2; clone_size: NA; d_call: TRBD1; cdr3_aa: CASSQARDRFLKNYGYTF; cdr3_nt: TGTGCCAGCAGCCAAGCACGGGACAGGTTTCTGAAGAACTATGGCTACACCTTC
cdr3_length: 18; v_call: TRBV23-1; j_call: TRBJ1-4; clone_size: NA; d_call: NA; cdr3_aa: CASSQSGPGRGHNEKLFF; cdr3_nt: TGCGCCAGCAGTCAATCCGGCCCGGGCAGGGGACATAATGAAAAACTGTTTTTT
cdr3_length: 17; v_call: TRBV5-4; j_call: TRBJ2-3; clone_size: NA; d_call: TRBD2; cdr3_aa: CASSPGTSGRAKDTQYF; cdr3_nt: TGTGCCAGCAGCCCCGGGACTAGCGGGAGGGCCAAAGATACGCAGTATTTT
cdr3_length: 14; v_call: TRBV28; j_call: TRBJ2-7; clone_size: NA; d_call: NA; cdr3_aa: CASSLRQGASEQYF; cdr3_nt: TGTGCCAGCAGTTTACGGCAGGGCGCGAGCGAGCAGTACTTC
cdr3_length: 13; v_call: TRBV5-5; j_call: TRBJ1-2; clone_size: NA; d_call: NA; cdr3_aa: CASSLLSARNYTF; cdr3_nt: TGTGCCAGCAGCTTGTTATCCGCGCGGAACTACACCTTC
cdr3_length: 12; v_call: TRBV28; j_call: TRBJ2-5; clone_size: NA; d_call: NA; cdr3_aa: CASKRRDETQYF; cdr3_nt: TGTGCCAGCAAGCGGAGGGACGAGACCCAGTACTTC
cdr3_length: 11; v_call: TRBV25-1; j_call: TRBJ1-1; clone_size: NA; d_call: TRBD1; cdr3_aa: CASSESGGAFF; cdr3_nt: TGTGCCAGCAGTGAATCAGGGGGAGCTTTCTTT
cdr3_length: 12; v_call: TRBV7-9; j_call: TRBJ1-2; clone_size: NA; d_call: NA; cdr3_aa: CASSPDTYGYTF; cdr3_nt: TGTGCCAGCAGCCCCGACACCTATGGCTACACCTTC
cdr3_length: 16; v_call: TRBV11-2; j_call: TRBJ2-7; clone_size: once; d_call: TRBD1; cdr3_aa: CASRRTGGRYSYEQYF; cdr3_nt: TGTGCCAGCAGACGGACAGGGGGGAGGTACTCCTACGAGCAGTACTTC
cdr3_length: 14; v_call: TRBV19; j_call: TRBJ2-5; clone_size: NA; d_call: NA; cdr3_aa: CASSIGSGQETQYF; cdr3_nt: TGTGCCAGTAGTATAGGTAGCGGTCAAGAGACCCAGTACTTC